This TCR beta chain was recorded in a study of cytomegalovirus exposure and HLA in healthy donors. Turning to the study itself: From some 190 million T cells, an earlier analysis saw 117 million unique TCR beta sequences. General study results and limits: It was about 150 TCR beta chains that were listed as cytomegalovirus-associated.

Of note for this clone: Its target is unknown.

Amplification used 60 Vbeta primers and 13 Jbeta primers. Profiling relied on immunoSEQ multiplex PCR, and the TCRdb table lists in-frame clones only, not all of them. The sample totals tens of thousands of clones. V was trimmed by 0 bases and J by 4 bases, leaving 10 bases between them. From germline, CDR1 is LNHNV and CDR2 YYDKDF (reference sequence). The CDR3 contains 15 residues. This clonotype was obtained from a woman aged 25 to 39 in good health and CMV-seropositive. Sequenced: PBMCs. This sequence joins TRBV15 and TRBJ1-5, with D hard to call. CDR3 nucleotides: TGTGCCACCAGCAGAGATGCACTTTTGAATCAGCCCCAGCATTTT. Translated: CATSRDALLNQPQHF.